This T cell receptor beta chain comes out of a study of blood T cells in healthy people across ages. The ends were cut back, 10 bases at V and 6 bases at J, with 16 bases in the middle. The CDR3 has 13 residues. CDR1 is SGHTA and CDR2 is FQGTGA in the germline V gene. With a J-beta primer mix and a sample-barcoded 5' primer, a second PCR ran about 7 to 12 cycles. A single record per CDR3 protein comes from TCRdb applying MiXCR to the 5' RACE reads. The top ten clones hold roughly 24% of a sample with about 760,000 distinct CDR3 sequences, roughly three fifths of them seen once. The receptor comes from a man between 35 and 55 years old in good health. This chain uses TRBV7-3 with TRBJ2-1; possibly TRBD1 for D (5 bases). Sequencing was carried out using blood. The CDR3 is CANPKGDSNEQFF. In DNA form, the CDR3 reads TGTGCCAACCCTAAGGGCGACAGCAATGAGCAGTTCTTC.